The clone carrying this TCR beta chain was detected once. The data belong to a study of T cells after yellow fever vaccination. TCRdb processed the 5' RACE reads anew with MiXCR; each CDR3 protein has one entry. The sample consists of roughly 520,000 distinct CDR3 sequences, less than 25% of them appearing once. The germline V gene has CDR1 KGHSH and CDR2 LQKENI. The ends lost 4 bases at V and 3 bases at J; junction bases unmatched: 7. The CDR3 runs 15 residues. Specimen: PBMCs, collected approximately 22 days after the first yellow fever vaccination. This sequence was found in a man between 18 and 29 years old who received the YFV17D yellow fever vaccine. The chain carries TRBV18 and TRBJ2-7; 9 bases align to TRBD1. CDR3 coding DNA: TGTGCCAGCTCACTCCCCGGACAGGGGCTCTACGAGCAGTACGTC. It yields the protein CASSLPGQGLYEQYV.